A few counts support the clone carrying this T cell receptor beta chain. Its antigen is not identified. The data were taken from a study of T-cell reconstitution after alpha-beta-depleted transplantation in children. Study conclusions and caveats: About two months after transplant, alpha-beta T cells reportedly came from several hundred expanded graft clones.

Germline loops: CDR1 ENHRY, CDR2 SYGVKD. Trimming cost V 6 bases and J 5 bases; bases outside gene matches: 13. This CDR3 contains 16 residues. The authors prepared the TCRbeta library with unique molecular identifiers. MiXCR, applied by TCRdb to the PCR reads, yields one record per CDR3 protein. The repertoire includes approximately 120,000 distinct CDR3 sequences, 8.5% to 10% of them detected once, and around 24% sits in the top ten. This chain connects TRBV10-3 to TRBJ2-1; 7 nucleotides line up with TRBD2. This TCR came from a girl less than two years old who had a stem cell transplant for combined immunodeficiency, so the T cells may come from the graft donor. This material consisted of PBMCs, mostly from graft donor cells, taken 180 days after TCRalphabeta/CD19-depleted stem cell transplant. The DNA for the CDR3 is TGTGCCATCAGGAGGAGTAGCGGGTTTTCCGACAATGAGCAGTTCTTC. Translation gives CAIRRSSGFSDNEQFF.